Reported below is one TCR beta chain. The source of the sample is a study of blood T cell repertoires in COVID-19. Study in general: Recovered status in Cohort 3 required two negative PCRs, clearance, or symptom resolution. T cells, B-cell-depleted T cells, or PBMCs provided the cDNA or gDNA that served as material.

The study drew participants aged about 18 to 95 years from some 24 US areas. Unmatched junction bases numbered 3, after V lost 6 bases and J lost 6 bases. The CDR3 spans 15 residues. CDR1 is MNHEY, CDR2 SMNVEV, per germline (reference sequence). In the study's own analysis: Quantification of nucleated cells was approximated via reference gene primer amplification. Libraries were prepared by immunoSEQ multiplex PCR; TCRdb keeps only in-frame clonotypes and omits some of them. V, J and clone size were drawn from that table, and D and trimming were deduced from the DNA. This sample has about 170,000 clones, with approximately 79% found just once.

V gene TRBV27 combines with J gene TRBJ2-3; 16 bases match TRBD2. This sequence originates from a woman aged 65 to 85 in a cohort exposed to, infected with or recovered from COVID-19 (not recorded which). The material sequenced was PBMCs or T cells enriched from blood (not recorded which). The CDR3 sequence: CASRGLAGGEDTQYF. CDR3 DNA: TGTGCCAGCAGGGGACTAGCGGGAGGGGAGGATACGCAGTATTTT.